This T cell receptor (beta chain) was captured in a study of shared clonotypes between healthy human individuals (dated by TCRdb to the early 2020s). About the investigation overall: Two women and three men aged 18 to 49 years were included in the cohort. The study deeply sequenced blood TCR repertoires of about 5 healthy adults to estimate repertoire size and the extent of clonotype sharing between individuals. Leukapheresis yielded between about 0.8 and 9.5 billion PBMCs per donor. For each donor, three plates each were used for CD4 naive and CD4 memory, two plates were used for CD8 naive, and one plate was used for CD8 memory. To increase sequencing depth and limit assay-specific biases, TCR repertoire library preparation and sequencing were carried out by different laboratories using diverse techniques. Beyond this particular receptor, the publication reports: Only blood was sampled, and tissue TCR repertoires likely differ from those in blood. The genetic and exposure-history diversity represented was limited by the small number of donors. When several donors were compared, the shared fraction of clonotypes was around 5.1% for naive CD4, over 3% for naive CD8, roughly 2.5% for memory CD4, and 0.4% for memory CD8. Pairwise subsampling led to the expectation that sequencing depth would affect the degree of clonotype sharing among donors. Incomplete sequencing was indicated by rarefaction of sorted-subset datasets, despite the large sequencing depth. Naive subsets generally had larger estimated clonotype richness than memory subsets. Compared with non-shared clonotypes, the clonotypes found in all four sorted-subset donors had higher generation probabilities.

The CDR3 has 15 amino acids, counting the end cysteine and phenylalanine. The CDR3 DNA has 45 bases and is translated from base 1. V is clipped by 1 base and J by 1 base, and the sequence between their germline boundaries is 10 bases long. Looking up the germline V gene yields CDR1 SGHDN and CDR2 FVKESK. Using the deep immunoSEQ assay, TCR CDR3 regions were amplified from genomic DNA by multiplex PCR. Genomic DNA extracted from each cell subset was distributed evenly over all wells of several immunoSEQ 96-well plates, and each plate served as one replicate. For sorted subsets, 200 to 250 ng genomic DNA, equal to some 30,000 T cell genomes, was loaded into each replicate PCR. The purified libraries were quantified using a Qubit 3.0 fluorometer, sized with a Bioanalyzer 2100, and then quantified again using the KAPA Library Quantification kit. Every immunoSEQ 96-well plate was sequenced on a separate single-read 150-cycle Illumina NextSeq 550 flow cell. From the authors' description of their analysis: The immunoSEQ output contained only junctional sequences without quality scores, so filtering could not match that applied to full-length reads. To assign V/J genes and CDR3, sequences were annotated using PyIR, a Python wrapper for IgBLAST v1.9, with IMGT germline references. Reads with weak V/J assignments (E-value above 1e-6), missing CDR3, stop codons, out-of-frame junctions, or ambiguous translated residues were removed. V3J clonotypes were defined as sequences sharing an identical inferred V gene, J gene, and CDR3 amino acid sequence. The percentage overlap between two repertoires was calculated by dividing the number of shared unique clonotypes by the size of the smaller repertoire. RTK rarefaction, the Chao1 estimator, and Recon v2.1 estimates of unobserved clonotypes were used to assess repertoire richness. Generation probabilities for all TCRbeta clonotypes obtained by the gDNA method from a few donors were computed using OLGA. In TCRdb, the immuneACCESS table is reduced to in-frame sequences with V and J assigned. These tables do not hold every clone; where another copy was compared, an unresolved V gene accounts for under half, and the others remain unexplained. The V and J calls and clone size come from that table; D and trimming were worked out from the DNA. The sample includes about 1.5 million clones, with 95% to 99% observed a single time. Of the sample, roughly 0.4% is held by the ten largest clones.

Healthy HIV-negative adults with no recently reported acute infections or vaccinations were included as donors. All donors were Caucasian adults living in Nashville, Tennessee, USA. Magnetic negative selection was used to enrich CD4+ T cells, after which naive cells were positively selected on CD45RA and the negative fraction became the memory subset. Blood was obtained by leukapheresis, after which PBMCs were separated by Ficoll-Histopaque density gradient centrifugation and cryopreserved in liquid nitrogen vapor phase. Purity and quantity of every magnetically sorted T cell population were checked by analytical flow cytometry. Genomic DNA was isolated from every sorted fraction and measured by UV absorbance on a Nanodrop 2000c. This clone was observed a single time. The clone's antigen remains unknown. No base quality information exists; no much larger clone differs at one position.

The specimen sequenced was naive CD4+ T cells sorted from blood. The cell subset or site label here, explained by the study, means: CD45RA+ positively selected. The V gene is TRBV14 and the J gene is TRBJ1-2; possibly the D gene is TRBD1, per 6 matching bases. The sequence came from a man aged 30 to 39 in good health. For the CDR3, the sequence is CASSQVGGGNYGYTF. DNA sequence: TGTGCCAGCAGCCAAGTTGGAGGGGGTAACTATGGCTACACCTTC.